This TCR beta chain is drawn from a study of PD-1 blockade in classical Hodgkin lymphoma. This clone was counted a single time. Its antigen is undetermined. Repertoires were generated with immunoSEQ multiplex PCR, while TCRdb's copy carries only in-frame clones and drops some. This sample yields roughly 70,000 clones, of which over 90% are seen a single time; over 2.5% belongs to the top ten. Whole-study results and caveats: Before treatment, TCR diversity in newly diagnosed patients was reportedly lower than in healthy donors.

Time point specified: newly diagnosed, previously untreated cHL patient sample. The study compared against PBMCs from newly diagnosed, untreated classical Hodgkin lymphoma. The CDR3 runs 14 residues. Deletions cut 3 bases from V and 4 bases from J, with 11 bases between. Germline CDR1 is WNHNN and CDR2 is SYGVQD (reference sequence). Sequencing input: peripheral blood mononuclear cells (PBMCs). This clonotype originated in a human donor with classical Hodgkin lymphoma. The chain is built from TRBV10-1 and TRBJ2-3; D might be TRBD2 (6 bases). As DNA, the CDR3 is TGCGCCAGCAGTGACGGGAGTTTCGCAGATACGCAGTATTTT. Residues: CASSDGSFADTQYF.